These T cell receptor beta chains were read from a single sample in a study of shared clonotypes between healthy human individuals. Method: immunoSEQ multiplex PCR; TCRdb's copy keeps in-frame clones and lacks some. Altogether around 1 million clones are present, about three quarters being singletons, with the ten largest covering around 1.5%. Input material: memory CD4+ T cells sorted from blood. Receptors were obtained from a young man in good health. CDR3s include the opening cysteine and the closing phenylalanine or tryptophan. A D gene is named only where the DNA matches it firmly. Clone size is not always given. Where it is, it says once, few, many or a class for expanded clones.

J: TRBJ1-6; size: few; V: TRBV2; D: -; DNA: TGTGCCAGCAACTCTCGAGGATCACCCCTCCACTTT; CDR3: CASNSRGSPLHF
J: TRBJ1-5; size: -; V: TRBV7-2; D: -; DNA: TGTGCCAGCAGCTTAAGCACCCATCAGCCCCAGCATTTT; CDR3: CASSLSTHQPQHF
J: TRBJ2-7; size: once; V: TRBV7-2; D: -; DNA: TGTGCCAGCAGCTCCGAATGGGGGACGCGGACCTCCTACGAGCAGTACTTC; CDR3: CASSSEWGTRTSYEQYF
J: TRBJ2-7; size: -; V: TRBV6-6; D: -; DNA: TGTGCCAGCACCCCGGCCGGGCAGGGAGGCTACGAGCAGTACTTC; CDR3: CASTPAGQGGYEQYF
J: TRBJ2-1; size: -; V: TRBV5-1; D: -; DNA: TGCGCCAGCAGCGAAAGGGGTACGAATGAGCAGTTCTTC; CDR3: CASSERGTNEQFF
J: TRBJ2-7; size: -; V: TRBV15; D: TRBD1; DNA: TGTGCCACCAGCAGAGATCCCACCGGGACAGGGGTTGGCGAGCAGTACTTC; CDR3: CATSRDPTGTGVGEQYF
J: TRBJ2-3; size: -; V: TRBV5-5; D: -; DNA: TGTGCCAGCAGCTTGGGGAACACAGATACGCAGTATTTT; CDR3: CASSLGNTDTQYF
J: TRBJ2-7; size: -; V: TRBV5-1; D: TRBD1; DNA: TGCGCCAGCAGCTTGGGACAGGGGGCGAGTGAGCAGTACTTC; CDR3: CASSLGQGASEQYF
J: TRBJ1-2; size: -; V: TRBV5-1; D: TRBD1; DNA: TGCGCCAGCAGCCTAGGACAGGGCTCTGTCGTCTATGGCTACACCTTC; CDR3: CASSLGQGSVVYGYTF
J: TRBJ1-3; size: -; V: TRBV7-9; D: -; DNA: TGTGCCAGCAGCATTATGACACCGACGGGAAACACCATATATTTT; CDR3: CASSIMTPTGNTIYF
J: TRBJ2-7; size: once; V: TRBV7-2; D: TRBD1; DNA: TGTGCCAGCAGCCCCAGGAGGACAGGGTTAGGCGAGCAGTACTTC; CDR3: CASSPRRTGLGEQYF
J: TRBJ1-4; size: -; V: TRBV5-1; D: TRBD1; DNA: TGCGCCAGCAGCGGACAGGGGATGACTAATGAAAAACTGTTTTTT; CDR3: CASSGQGMTNEKLFF
J: TRBJ1-1; size: -; V: TRBV12-5; D: -; DNA: TGTGCTAGTGGTTTCCAAAACACTGAAGCTTTCTTT; CDR3: CASGFQNTEAFF
J: TRBJ1-4; size: -; V: TRBV5-1; D: TRBD1; DNA: TGCGCCAGCAGCCTGGGACAGGGTTTGGAAAAACTGTTTTTT; CDR3: CASSLGQGLEKLFF
J: TRBJ1-6; size: once; V: TRBV5-1; D: -; DNA: TGCGCCAGCAGCGTAGTCACAGCTAATAATTCACCCCTCCACTTT; CDR3: CASSVVTANNSPLHF
J: TRBJ1-6; size: -; V: TRBV15; D: -; DNA: TGTGCCACCAGCCCCAAGGACCGTTCTAAGGACTCACCCCTCCACTTT; CDR3: CATSPKDRSKDSPLHF
J: TRBJ1-2; size: -; V: TRBV18; D: TRBD1; DNA: TGTGCCAGCTCACCAAATAATAGGGGGCTACACGGCTACACCTTC; CDR3: CASSPNNRGLHGYTF
J: TRBJ2-7; size: -; V: TRBV28; D: -; DNA: TGTGCCAGCAGTACCTACGGGCCACTCGGGGTCGAGCAGTACTTC; CDR3: CASSTYGPLGVEQYF
J: TRBJ2-3; size: -; V: TRBV5-1; D: -; DNA: TGCGCCAGCAGCTTTGGCAGAGAGACAGATACGCAGTATTTT; CDR3: CASSFGRETDTQYF
J: TRBJ2-5; size: -; V: TRBV28; D: TRBD2; DNA: TGTGCCAGCAAGGATAGCGGGGGAGGAGAGACCCAGTACTTC; CDR3: CASKDSGGGETQYF
J: TRBJ1-4; size: few; V: TRBV7-4; D: -; DNA: TGTGCCAGCAGCTTCGGGGGCGCCGGTGTTGGAAAACTGTTTTTT; CDR3: CASSFGGAGVGKLFF
J: TRBJ2-7; size: -; V: TRBV5-4; D: -; DNA: TGTGCCAGCAGCTCGACTACTTACGAGCAGTACTTC; CDR3: CASSSTTYEQYF
J: TRBJ2-5; size: -; V: TRBV5-1; D: TRBD1; DNA: TGCGCCAGCAGCTTGGACCGGGACAGAGAAGAGACCCAGTACTTC; CDR3: CASSLDRDREETQYF
J: TRBJ1-1; size: -; V: TRBV6-1; D: -; DNA: TGTGCCAGCAGTGATTTCGGCAGGGCCCTCACTGAAGCTTTCTTT; CDR3: CASSDFGRALTEAFF
J: TRBJ1-1; size: -; V: TRBV10-3; D: TRBD1; DNA: TGTGCCACTGGACAGGCCCTGGGTACTGAAGCTTTCTTT; CDR3: CATGQALGTEAFF
J: TRBJ2-1; size: -; V: TRBV15; D: TRBD2; DNA: TGTGCCACCCGAACTAGCGGGATGAATGAGCAGTTCTTC; CDR3: CATRTSGMNEQFF
J: TRBJ2-7; size: -; V: TRBV7-6; D: -; DNA: TGTGCCAGCAGCTCTGGGGCGCCGAGTTACGAGCAGTACTTC; CDR3: CASSSGAPSYEQYF
J: TRBJ2-1; size: few; V: TRBV30; D: -; DNA: TGTGCCTGGAGTCCATCCGTACGAGGGGAGCAGTTCTTC; CDR3: CAWSPSVRGEQFF
J: TRBJ1-5; size: -; V: TRBV7-8; D: -; DNA: TGTGCCAGCAGCTACGTAACCCGACAGAGCTATAGCAATCAGCCCCAGCATTTT; CDR3: CASSYVTRQSYSNQPQHF
J: TRBJ1-1; size: -; V: TRBV27; D: -; DNA: TGTGCCAGCAGTCCCGTGGGGGGGCGCGCAGCTTTCTTT; CDR3: CASSPVGGRAAFF
J: TRBJ2-2; size: -; V: TRBV9; D: -; DNA: TGTGCCAGCAGCCCCCGCTTGCTAGGGCTCGCCGGGGAGCTGTTTTTT; CDR3: CASSPRLLGLAGELFF
J: TRBJ2-7; size: -; V: TRBV9; D: -; DNA: TGTGCCAGCAGCTCCATCCGGGACTCCTTAACAAGCGAGCAGTACTTC; CDR3: CASSSIRDSLTSEQYF
J: TRBJ2-5; size: -; V: TRBV5-4; D: TRBD2; DNA: TGTGCCAGCAGCTTCGGACTAGCGGGAGTCGGAGAGACCCAGTACTTC; CDR3: CASSFGLAGVGETQYF
J: TRBJ2-1; size: -; V: TRBV5-1; D: TRBD1; DNA: TGCGCCAGCAGCGGCGGGACAGGGGGCCGGAATGAGCAGTTCTTC; CDR3: CASSGGTGGRNEQFF
J: TRBJ2-3; size: -; V: TRBV7-9; D: TRBD2; DNA: TGTGCCAGCAGCCCGCGCGTTAGCGGGGGGAAGTCAGATACGCAGTATTTT; CDR3: CASSPRVSGGKSDTQYF
J: TRBJ2-6; size: -; V: TRBV5-1; D: TRBD2; DNA: TGTGCCAGCAGCGGGACTGTCAGCTCTGGGGCCAACGTCCTGACTTTC; CDR3: CASSGTVSSGANVLTF
J: TRBJ2-3; size: -; V: TRBV28; D: -; DNA: TGTGCCAGCAGTAGGCCGGGACGGAGCACAGATACGCAGTATTTT; CDR3: CASSRPGRSTDTQYF
J: TRBJ1-2; size: few; V: TRBV27; D: -; DNA: TGTGCCAGCAGTTCGTCGGACACCCGGAGGAATGGCTACACCTTC; CDR3: CASSSSDTRRNGYTF
J: TRBJ1-2; size: -; V: TRBV5-1; D: -; DNA: TGCGCCAGCAGCTTCGGCCAGGGTAGTACCTATGGCTACACCTTC; CDR3: CASSFGQGSTYGYTF
J: TRBJ2-1; size: -; V: TRBV11-1; D: TRBD2; DNA: TGTGCCAGCAGCCCGGGACTAGTGGCGAATGAGCAGTTCTTC; CDR3: CASSPGLVANEQFF
J: TRBJ2-5; size: -; V: TRBV5-1; D: TRBD1; DNA: TGCGCCAGCAGCCCGGGGACAGGGGCGAGACTGTACCAAGAGACCCAGTACTTC; CDR3: CASSPGTGARLYQETQYF
J: TRBJ2-3; size: many; V: TRBV7-2; D: -; DNA: TGTGCCAGCAGCTCCGGGTGGCGAAGCACAGATACGCAGTATTTT; CDR3: CASSSGWRSTDTQYF
J: TRBJ2-7; size: -; V: TRBV7-9; D: TRBD1; DNA: TGTGCCAGCAGCTTAAGGACGACAGGGGGAGAGTGGGAGCAGTACTTC; CDR3: CASSLRTTGGEWEQYF
J: TRBJ1-2; size: -; V: TRBV27; D: -; DNA: TGTGCCAGCAGCACGGACAGAGAACTATATGGCTACACCTTC; CDR3: CASSTDRELYGYTF
J: TRBJ1-5; size: -; V: TRBV6-1; D: TRBD1; DNA: TGTGCCAGCAATACCGGGACAGGGGCATATCAGCCCCAGCATTTT; CDR3: CASNTGTGAYQPQHF
J: TRBJ2-3; size: -; V: TRBV7-2; D: -; DNA: TGTGCCAGCAGCTTAGAAGATACGCAGTATTTT; CDR3: CASSLEDTQYF
J: TRBJ1-6; size: -; V: TRBV7-3; D: -; DNA: TGTGCCAGCAGCCTAGACGGGAATTCACCCCTCCACTTT; CDR3: CASSLDGNSPLHF
J: TRBJ2-1; size: -; V: TRBV19; D: -; DNA: TGTGCCAGTAGTATGGGCTACAATGAGCAGTTCTTC; CDR3: CASSMGYNEQFF
J: TRBJ2-1; size: few; V: TRBV14; D: TRBD1; DNA: TGTGCCAGCAGCAAGGGACAGCCAGGCGATGAGCAGTTCTTC; CDR3: CASSKGQPGDEQFF
J: TRBJ1-1; size: -; V: TRBV9; D: -; DNA: TGTGCCAGCAGCGTGGAAGGGCTGAACACTGAAGCTTTCTTT; CDR3: CASSVEGLNTEAFF
J: TRBJ2-2; size: many; V: TRBV6-6; D: TRBD1; DNA: TGTGCCAGCAGTTACTTTCCGGGACAGGTCGGCGGGGAGCTGTTTTTT; CDR3: CASSYFPGQVGGELFF
J: TRBJ1-4; size: -; V: TRBV7-8; D: TRBD1; DNA: TGTGCCAGCAGCCCCAGGACAGGGTTACTGGAAAAACTGTTTTTT; CDR3: CASSPRTGLLEKLFF
J: TRBJ2-4; size: once; V: TRBV2; D: TRBD2; DNA: TGTGCCAGCACCCCGGGACTAGCGTCCAAAAACATTCAGTACTTC; CDR3: CASTPGLASKNIQYF
J: TRBJ2-6; size: -; V: TRBV5-8; D: TRBD1; DNA: TGTGCCAGCAGCTTGCAACAGGGGTTTGCGAGGAGCGTCCTGACTTTC; CDR3: CASSLQQGFARSVLTF